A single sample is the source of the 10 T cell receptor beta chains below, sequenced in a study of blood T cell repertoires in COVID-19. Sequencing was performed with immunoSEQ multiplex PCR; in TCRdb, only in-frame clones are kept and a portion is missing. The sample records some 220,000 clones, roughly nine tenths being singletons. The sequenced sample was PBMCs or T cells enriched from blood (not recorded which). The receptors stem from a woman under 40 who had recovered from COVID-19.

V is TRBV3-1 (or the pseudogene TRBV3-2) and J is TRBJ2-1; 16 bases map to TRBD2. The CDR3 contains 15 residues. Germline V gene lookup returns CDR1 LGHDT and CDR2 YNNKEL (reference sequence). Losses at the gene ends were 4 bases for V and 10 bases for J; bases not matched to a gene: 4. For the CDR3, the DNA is TGTGCCAGCAGCCTGGGACTAGCGGGGGGGGGCGAGCAGTTCTTC. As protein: CASSLGLAGGGEQFF.

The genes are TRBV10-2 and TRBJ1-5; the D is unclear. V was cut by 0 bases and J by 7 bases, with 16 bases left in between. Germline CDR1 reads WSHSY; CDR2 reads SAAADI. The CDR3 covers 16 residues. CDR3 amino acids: CASSESVISGGQPQHF. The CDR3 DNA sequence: TGCGCCAGCAGTGAGTCGGTTATCTCCGGAGGACAGCCCCAGCATTTT.

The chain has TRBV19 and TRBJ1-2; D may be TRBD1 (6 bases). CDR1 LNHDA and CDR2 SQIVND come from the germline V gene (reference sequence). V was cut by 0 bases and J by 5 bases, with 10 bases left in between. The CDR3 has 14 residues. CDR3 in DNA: TGTGCCAGTAGTATAGATCGGACAGCTTATGGCTACACCTTC. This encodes CASSIDRTAYGYTF.

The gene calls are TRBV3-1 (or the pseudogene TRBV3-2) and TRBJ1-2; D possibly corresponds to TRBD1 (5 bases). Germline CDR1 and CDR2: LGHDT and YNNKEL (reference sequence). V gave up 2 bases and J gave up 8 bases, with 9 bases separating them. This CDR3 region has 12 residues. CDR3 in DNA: TGTGCCAGCAGCCAACGGGGGAACGGCTACACCTTC. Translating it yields CASSQRGNGYTF.

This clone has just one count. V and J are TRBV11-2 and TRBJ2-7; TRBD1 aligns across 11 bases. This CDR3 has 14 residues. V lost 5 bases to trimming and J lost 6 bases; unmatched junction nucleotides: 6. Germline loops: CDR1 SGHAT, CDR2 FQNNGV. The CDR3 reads CASSPRTGGGEQYF. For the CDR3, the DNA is TGTGCCAGCAGCCCCCGGACAGGGGGCGGCGAGCAGTACTTC.

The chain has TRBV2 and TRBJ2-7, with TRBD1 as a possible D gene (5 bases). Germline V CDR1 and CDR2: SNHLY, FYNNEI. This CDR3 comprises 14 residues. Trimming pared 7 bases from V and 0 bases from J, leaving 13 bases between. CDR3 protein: CASTLYRTSYEQYF. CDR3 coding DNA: TGTGCCAGCACTCTTTACAGGACCTCCTACGAGCAGTACTTC.

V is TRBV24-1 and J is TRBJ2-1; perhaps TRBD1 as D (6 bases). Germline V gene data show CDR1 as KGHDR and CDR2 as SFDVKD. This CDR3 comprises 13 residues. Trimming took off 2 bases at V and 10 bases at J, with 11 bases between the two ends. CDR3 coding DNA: TGTGCCACCAGTGATTACAGGGCCCGGGAGCAGTTCTTC. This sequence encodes CATSDYRAREQFF.

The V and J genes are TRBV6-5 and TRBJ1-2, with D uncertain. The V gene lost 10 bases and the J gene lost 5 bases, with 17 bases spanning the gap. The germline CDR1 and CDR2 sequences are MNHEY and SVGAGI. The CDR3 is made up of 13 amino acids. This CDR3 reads CATRPPGRYGYTF. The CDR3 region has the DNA TGTGCCACTCGACCCCCCGGGAGGTATGGCTACACCTTC.

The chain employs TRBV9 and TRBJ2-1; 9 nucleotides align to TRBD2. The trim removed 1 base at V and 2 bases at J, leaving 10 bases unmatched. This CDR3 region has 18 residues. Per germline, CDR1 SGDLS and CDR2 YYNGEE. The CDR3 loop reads CASSVSGGGAGAYNEQFF. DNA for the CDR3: TGTGCCAGCAGCGTAAGTGGCGGGGGGGCCGGGGCCTACAATGAGCAGTTCTTC.

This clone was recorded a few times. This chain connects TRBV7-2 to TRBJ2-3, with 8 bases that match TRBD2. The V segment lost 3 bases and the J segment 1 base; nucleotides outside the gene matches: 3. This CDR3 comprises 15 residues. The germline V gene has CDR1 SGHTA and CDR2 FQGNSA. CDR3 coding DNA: TGTGCCAGCAGCTTTAATAGCGGGGGCACAGATACGCAGTATTTT. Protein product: CASSFNSGGTDTQYF.